This section outlines one T cell receptor (beta chain) sequence together with its context. The sample belongs to a study of blood T cell repertoires in COVID-19. V dropped 2 bases and J dropped 2; count of bases not matched to a gene: 18. Germline lookup yields CDR1 SGHRS and CDR2 YFSETQ. CDR3 size: 19 residues. Authors' analysis steps: From reference gene primer amplification, estimates of nucleated cell counts were derived. Some clones are missing from TCRdb's copy, which holds only in-frame ones; the method was immunoSEQ multiplex PCR. V, J and clone size were drawn from that table, and D and trimming were deduced from the DNA. Among around 50,000 clones listed, about four fifths were seen once.

This TCR was recovered from a man aged 35-49 years with acute or convalescent COVID-19. The V call is TRBV5-1, the J call TRBJ2-5, with 7 bases that match TRBD2. Sequencing was performed on peripheral blood. CDR3 region: CASSLLIKELAARQETQYF. In nucleotides, the CDR3 is TGCGCCAGCAGCTTACTGATCAAGGAGCTAGCGGCGCGACAAGAGACCCAGTACTTC.